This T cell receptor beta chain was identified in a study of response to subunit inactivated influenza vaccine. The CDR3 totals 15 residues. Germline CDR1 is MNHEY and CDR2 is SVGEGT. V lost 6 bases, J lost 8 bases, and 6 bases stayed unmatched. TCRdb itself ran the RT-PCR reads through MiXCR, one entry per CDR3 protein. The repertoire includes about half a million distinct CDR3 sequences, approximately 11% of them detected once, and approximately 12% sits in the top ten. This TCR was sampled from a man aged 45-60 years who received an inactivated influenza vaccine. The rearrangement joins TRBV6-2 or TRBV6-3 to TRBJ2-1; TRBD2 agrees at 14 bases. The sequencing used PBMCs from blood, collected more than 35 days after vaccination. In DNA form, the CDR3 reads TGTGCCAGCAGCCGACTAGCGGGAGGGGTCGATGAGCAGTTCTTC. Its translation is CASSRLAGGVDEQFF.